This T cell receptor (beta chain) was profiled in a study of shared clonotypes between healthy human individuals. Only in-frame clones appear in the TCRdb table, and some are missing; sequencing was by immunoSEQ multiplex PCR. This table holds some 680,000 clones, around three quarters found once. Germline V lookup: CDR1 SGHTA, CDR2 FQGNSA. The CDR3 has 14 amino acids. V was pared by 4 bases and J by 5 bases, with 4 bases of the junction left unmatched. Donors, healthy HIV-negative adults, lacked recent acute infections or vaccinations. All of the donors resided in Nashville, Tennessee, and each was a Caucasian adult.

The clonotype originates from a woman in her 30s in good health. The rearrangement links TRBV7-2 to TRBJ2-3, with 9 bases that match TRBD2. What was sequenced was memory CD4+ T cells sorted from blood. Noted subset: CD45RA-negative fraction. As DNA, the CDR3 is TGTGCCAGCAGCTCGGGACTAGCAGTAGATACGCAGTATTTT. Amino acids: CASSSGLAVDTQYF.